This T cell receptor beta chain stems from a study of blood T cell repertoires in COVID-19. Study as a whole: Samples of COVID-19 (acute and convalescent) were obtained from the United States, Italy and Spain. PBMCs, B-cell-depleted T cells, or T cells were the source of the cDNA or gDNA that made up the material.

Deletions cut 2 bases from V and 5 bases from J, with 7 bases between. The CDR3 has 13 residues. From germline, CDR1 is LNHDA and CDR2 SQIVND (reference sequence). As handled by the study authors: Researchers report that nucleated cell counts were estimated from reference gene primer amplification. The data were produced by immunoSEQ multiplex PCR, yet TCRdb's version contains in-frame clones alone and is incomplete. The V and J calls and clone size are taken from that table; D and trimming were inferred from the DNA. The sample yields 180,000 or so clones, about 88% seen once. The receptor was isolated from a woman in her 30s with active or convalescent COVID-19. The sequenced sample was peripheral blood. The rearrangement links TRBV19 to TRBJ1-5; D gene ambiguous. CDR3 loop: CASSINSYQPQHF. Written as DNA, the CDR3 is TGTGCCAGTAGTATAAATTCGTATCAGCCCCAGCATTTT.